This TCR beta chain was identified in a study of shared clonotypes between healthy human individuals. Study-level results: On the whole, naive subsets had larger estimated richness than memory subsets had.

A remark on this clone: The antigen is unknown.

The CD4+ fraction was divided into a CD45RA+ naive subset and a CD45RA-negative memory subset. The DNA input per sorted-subset replicate PCR was 150 to 200 ng, corresponding to tens of thousands of T cell genomes. Clones were sequenced by immunoSEQ multiplex PCR, and TCRdb holds only the in-frame ones, with some missing. Of 2 million to 2.5 million clones in the sample, around 95% were seen once. The sequence was collected from a man younger than 30 in good health. Sequencing was done on a sample of naive CD4+ T cells sorted from blood. The subset was: CD45RA+ positively selected.

The CDR3, as DNA: TGTGCCAGCTCACCATCCGGGCTCGCTAATTCACCCCTCCACTTT. Translated: CASSPSGLANSPLHF. The V and J genes are TRBV18 and TRBJ1-6; D is uncertain. CDR3 length equals 15 residues. V lost 2 bases, J lost 6 bases, and 11 bases lay in between. The germline gives CDR1 KGHSH, CDR2 LQKENI.